Below, 15 T cell receptor beta chains from the same sample are listed, as sequenced in a study of blood T cell repertoires in COVID-19. TCRdb's table, derived via immunoSEQ multiplex PCR, lists solely in-frame clones and lacks some. The sample comprises about 180,000 clones, about 90% of which are singletons, and 2.5% rests with the top ten. Sequenced: peripheral blood. These TCRs come from a man aged 35 to 55 with active or convalescent COVID-19.

The chain couples TRBV2 to TRBJ2-3, with 8 bases aligning to TRBD1. The germline V gene encodes CDR1 SNHLY and CDR2 FYNNEI. This CDR3 has 14 residues. Unmatched junction bases numbered 6, after V lost 8 bases and J lost 2 bases. CDR3 residues: CASGRDRYTDTQYF. The CDR3 DNA follows: TGTGCCAGCGGTCGGGACAGGTACACAGATACGCAGTATTTT.

The chain is built from TRBV28 and TRBJ2-7; 12 nucleotides align to TRBD1. V trimming: 5 bases; J trimming: 2 bases; junction bases outside the gene matches: 4. This CDR3 contains 15 residues. Germline V CDR1 and CDR2: MDHEN, SYDVKM. The CDR3 reads CASSNRDRGPYEQYF. As DNA, the CDR3 is TGTGCCAGCAGTAACCGGGACAGGGGGCCCTACGAGCAGTACTTC.

This clone was picked up one time. This chain connects TRBV25-1 to TRBJ1-6, with 8 bases identical to TRBD1. V lost 8 bases to trimming and J lost 6 bases; unmatched junction nucleotides: 0. CDR3 length: 12 residues. Germline V gene lookup returns CDR1 MGHDK and CDR2 SYGVNS. CDR3 in amino acids: CASGQGNSPLHF. The CDR3 DNA reads TGTGCCAGCGGACAGGGTAATTCACCCCTCCACTTT.

The chain links TRBV5-1 to TRBJ1-1; D not certain. Germline V gene sequence: CDR1 SGHRS, CDR2 YFSETQ. Trimming left V 3 bases short and J 4 bases short, with 7 bases between. The CDR3 totals 12 residues. CDR3 amino acids: CASSSDSTEAFF. CDR3 DNA: TGCGCCAGCAGCTCCGACTCCACTGAAGCTTTCTTT.

The V gene is TRBV5-1, the J gene TRBJ1-1, with TRBD1 matching 9 bases. Germline V gene lookup returns CDR1 SGHRS and CDR2 YFSETQ. The CDR3 runs to 15 residues. V lost 4 bases, J lost 5 bases, and 9 bases stayed unmatched. The CDR3 here is CASSLRDRERTEAFF. The CDR3 bases are TGCGCCAGCAGCCTCCGGGACAGGGAGAGGACTGAAGCTTTCTTT.

The chain combines TRBV2 with TRBJ2-2, with 10 bases identical to TRBD2. V shed 6 bases and J 7 bases; nucleotides not matched to a gene: 14. CDR3 length: 17 residues. Germline V gene sequence: CDR1 SNHLY, CDR2 FYNNEI. The CDR3 DNA reads TGTGCCAGCAGCCTGACCCCTAGCGGGGGAAGAGGCGGGGAGCTGTTTTTT. Its protein product is CASSLTPSGGRGGELFF.

This sequence joins TRBV3-1 (or the pseudogene TRBV3-2) and TRBJ1-4; D is unresolved. There are 13 residues in the CDR3. Germline V CDR1 and CDR2: LGHDT, YNNKEL (reference sequence). Trimming cost V 6 bases and J 0 bases, with 5 bases left between them. For the CDR3, the DNA is TGTGCCAGCAGACTATCAACTAATGAAAAACTGTTTTTT. As protein: CASRLSTNEKLFF.

This rearrangement joins TRBV9 to TRBJ1-2; unclear D gene. CDR1 is SGDLS and CDR2 is YYNGEE in the germline V gene. The CDR3 has 15 residues. V lost 0 bases to trimming and J lost 4 bases, with 13 bases between them. CDR3 DNA sequence: TGTGCCAGCAGCGTAGGAGGTGATGCGGCCTATGGCTACACCTTC. Protein sequence: CASSVGGDAAYGYTF.

This clone was seen just once. V is TRBV24-1 and J is TRBJ2-1; 12 bases map to TRBD2. CDR1 is KGHDR, CDR2 SFDVKD, per germline. With V trimmed by 4 bases and J by 4 bases, 10 bases remained unmatched. The CDR3 runs to 18 residues. The CDR3 region has the DNA TGTGCCACCAGTGAGGCTAGCGGGGGGGCCAACCTTTACAATGAGCAGTTCTTC. Protein product: CATSEASGGANLYNEQFF.

This chain joins TRBV5-1 and TRBJ2-1, with D possibly TRBD2 on 6 matching bases. Trimming pared 0 bases from V and 0 bases from J, leaving 10 bases between. Looked up from germline, CDR1 is SGHRS and CDR2 is YFSETQ. The CDR3 runs 16 residues. CDR3 DNA sequence: TGCGCCAGCAGCTTGGTGGAGACTAGCTCCTACAATGAGCAGTTCTTC. This encodes CASSLVETSSYNEQFF. Combining the CDR3 with reference TRBV5-1 and TRBJ2-1 gives the whole variable domain KAGVTQTPRYLIKTRGQQVTLSCSPISGHRSVSWYQQTPGQGLQFLFEYFSETQRNKGNFPGRFSGRQFSNSRSEMNVSTLELGDSALYLCASSLVETSSYNEQFFGPGTRLTVL.

In DNA form, the CDR3 reads TGCGCCAGCAGCTTGGGACAGGGAAATGAGCAGTTCTTC. Translation gives CASSLGQGNEQFF. The chain uses TRBV5-1 and TRBJ2-1, with TRBD1 matching 7 bases. The CDR3 has 13 residues. The germline V gene has CDR1 SGHRS and CDR2 YFSETQ. With V trimmed by 0 bases and J by 7 bases, 1 base remained unmatched. Filled out from reference TRBV5-1 and TRBJ2-1, the complete variable domain reads KAGVTQTPRYLIKTRGQQVTLSCSPISGHRSVSWYQQTPGQGLQFLFEYFSETQRNKGNFPGRFSGRQFSNSRSEMNVSTLELGDSALYLCASSLGQGNEQFFGPGTRLTVL.

The V and J genes are TRBV6-5 and TRBJ1-1, with D possibly TRBD1 on 5 matching bases. V lost 0 bases and J 1 base, leaving 9 bases between the germline ends. CDR3 length equals 15 residues. Germline assignment: CDR1 MNHEY and CDR2 SVGAGI. CDR3 nucleotides: TGTGCCAGCAGTTACTCGAGACAGACGAACACTGAAGCTTTCTTT. Protein: CASSYSRQTNTEAFF.

The chain recombines TRBV7-2 with TRBJ1-4, with a weak D call TRBD1 (5 bases). The CDR3 is made up of 14 amino acids. The V end lost 1 base, the J end lost 8 bases, and 11 bases lay between the germline ends. In germline, CDR1 is SGHTA, CDR2 FQGNSA. DNA of the CDR3: TGTGCCAGCAGCTTAGGGGGGGGTGACGAAAAACTGTTTTTT. Translated: CASSLGGGDEKLFF.

This clone has only one observation. The V gene is TRBV6-1, the J gene TRBJ1-6; 9 nucleotides align to TRBD1. This CDR3 region has 18 residues. V trimming: 0 bases; J trimming: 9 bases; junction bases outside the gene matches: 12. Per germline, CDR1 MNHNS and CDR2 SASEGT. CDR3 bases: TGTGCCAGCAGTGAAGCTACACCCCCGGGACAGGGAGGTTCACCCCTCCACTTT. Its translation is CASSEATPPGQGGSPLHF.

CDR3 loop: CASSLGRGANTEAFF. The CDR3 nucleotides are TGCGCCAGCAGCTTGGGTAGGGGCGCGAACACTGAAGCTTTCTTT. This rearrangement joins TRBV5-1 to TRBJ1-1, with D maybe TRBD1 (5 bases). Germline assignment: CDR1 SGHRS and CDR2 YFSETQ. V shed 0 bases and J shed 1 base, with 10 bases lying between them. The length of the CDR3 is 15 residues.